The 28 T cell receptor beta chains reported below all come from one sample, sequenced in a study of T cells in Graves' hyperthyroidism and ophthalmopathy. Using RNA transcripts as the source, TCR beta CDR3 regions were amplified. The primer set for the first-round RT-PCR of the TCR CDR3 was HTBI. Each CDR3 protein is one row after TCRdb ran MiXCR on the multiplex PCR reads. The data contain under 70,000 distinct CDR3 sequences, roughly half of them singletons. Sequencing was done on a sample of blood. These receptors came from a woman aged 60-70 years with Graves' ophthalmopathy.

A note on this clonotype: A junction end diverges from the germline sequence, so it may reflect a read error. CDR3 sequence (DNA): TGTGCCTGCAGTGAAGTTCCCGGGTTCTCCTACGAGCAGTACTTC. Amino acid sequence: CACSEVPGFSYEQYF. The chain is built from TRBV9 and TRBJ2-7; no firm D call. The CDR3 has 15 residues. The germline gives CDR1 SGDLS, CDR2 YYNGEE. Full variable domain (rest looked up from reference TRBV9 and TRBJ2-7): DSGVTQTPKHLITATGQRVTLRCSPRSGDLSVYWYQQSLDQGLQFLIQYYNGEERAKGNILERFSAQQFPDLHSELNLSSLELGDSALYFCACSEVPGFSYEQYFGPGTRLTVT.

The chain uses TRBV9 and TRBJ2-3; 7 positions agree with TRBD2. Germline V gene data show CDR1 as SGDLS and CDR2 as YYNGEE. Trimming took 0 bases from V and 5 from J; bases not matched to a gene: 6. There are 15 residues in the CDR3. CDR3 nucleotides: TGTGCCAGCAGCGTAGGGGTAGCGGGTGGAGATACGCAGTATTTT. This sequence encodes CASSVGVAGGDTQYF.

The table lists this clonotype with many counts. The chain employs TRBV11-2 and TRBJ2-3; D ambiguous. V lost 5 bases and J 0 bases, leaving 9 bases between the germline ends. This CDR3 region has 14 residues. The germline gives CDR1 SGHAT, CDR2 FQNNGV. The CDR3 sequence: CASSHAASTDTQYF. The CDR3 coding sequence is TGTGCCAGCAGCCACGCGGCTAGCACAGATACGCAGTATTTT.

This clonotype was observed at least ten times. The rearrangement joins TRBV5-1 to TRBJ2-1; TRBD2 agrees at 13 bases. The germline V gene has CDR1 SGHRS and CDR2 YFSETQ. The CDR3 runs to 15 residues. With 0 bases clipped from V and 6 bases from J, the junction kept 0 bases outside the gene matches. The CDR3 here is CASSLGLAGGNEQFF. Written as DNA, the CDR3 is TGCGCCAGCAGCTTGGGACTAGCGGGGGGCAATGAGCAGTTCTTC.

Ten or more counts support this clonotype. The chain employs TRBV6-1 and TRBJ2-1; 10 bases fit TRBD2. Germline V CDR1 and CDR2: MNHNS, SASEGT. Trimming cost V 2 bases and J 7 bases; bases outside gene matches: 8. This CDR3 has 16 amino acids. CDR3 bases: TGTGCCAGCAGTGAACGTTTTAGCGGGAGGCATAATGAGCAGTTCTTC. It encodes CASSERFSGRHNEQFF.

The chain joins TRBV6-4 to TRBJ1-5; TRBD1 matches 8 bases. The V segment lost 3 bases and the J segment 3 bases; nucleotides outside the gene matches: 4. The CDR3 extends over 15 amino acids. Looked up from germline, CDR1 is MRHNA and CDR2 is SNTAGT. For the CDR3, the DNA is TGTGCCAGCAGTGATGGACAGGGACACAATCAGCCCCAGCATTTT. Translation: CASSDGQGHNQPQHF.

This clonotype was detected ten times or more. The gene calls are TRBV7-8 and TRBJ2-1; D perhaps matches TRBD2 (6 bases). This CDR3 region has 18 residues. Germline assignment: CDR1 SGHVS and CDR2 FQNEAQ. Trimming shortened V by 7 bases and J by 9 bases, and 31 bases separated the two germline ends. The CDR3 spells CASTGSTTSSGIFGEQFF. The CDR3 region has the DNA TGTGCCAGCACCGGATCCACTACTAGCTCGGGTATTTTTGGTGAGCAGTTCTTC.

The chain combines TRBV2 with TRBJ2-7; the D call may be TRBD1 or TRBD2 (5 bases each). Trimming removed 7 bases at V and 3 bases at J, with 10 bases between. This CDR3 contains 12 residues. In germline, CDR1 is SNHLY, CDR2 FYNNEI. CDR3: CASMGPLYEQYF. The CDR3 nucleotides are TGTGCCAGCATGGGACCCCTCTACGAGCAGTACTTC.

This clonotype is judged medium-sized. The chain carries TRBV20-1 and TRBJ1-1, with unresolved D. Germline V gene lookup returns CDR1 DFQATT and CDR2 SNEGSKA (reference sequence). Trimming pared 0 bases from V and 8 bases from J, leaving 10 bases between. This CDR3 comprises 12 residues. CDR3 sequence reads: CSARDRGFEAFF. The CDR3, as DNA: TGCAGTGCTAGAGATCGGGGTTTCGAAGCTTTCTTT.

The CDR3 region has the DNA TGCAGTGCTAGGGGAGGACATTTTAGGGAGACCCAGTACTTC. This encodes CSARGGHFRETQYF. The chain has TRBV20-1 and TRBJ2-5; a possible D gene is TRBD2 (6 bases). V lost 3 bases and J lost 5, with 16 bases in between. Germline CDR1 DFQATT, CDR2 SNEGSKA (reference sequence). CDR3 length: 14 residues.

The chain combines TRBV7-9 with TRBJ2-5; TRBD1 matches at 10 bases. CDR1 and CDR2 (germline): SEHNR, FQNEAQ (reference sequence). CDR3 size: 14 residues. Germline trimming cut 5 bases from V and 3 bases from J; bases unmatched to any gene: 3. CDR3 amino acids: CASSPGQGKETQYF. CDR3 nucleotides: TGTGCCAGCAGCCCGGGACAGGGGAAAGAGACCCAGTACTTC.

The gene calls are TRBV7-3 and TRBJ1-1; D is possibly TRBD1 (6 bases). Germline lookup yields CDR1 SGHTA and CDR2 FQGTGA. V lost 11 bases, J lost 7 bases, and 17 bases lay in between. CDR3 length equals 12 residues. CDR3 DNA: TGTGCCTCCTCAAGGGGGAGGGGTGAAGCTTTCTTT. It encodes CASSRGRGEAFF.

The V and J genes are TRBV20-1 and TRBJ1-6, with TRBD1 as a possible D gene (5 bases). Germline V gene sequence: CDR1 DFQATT, CDR2 SNEGSKA (reference sequence). The CDR3 loop spans 16 amino acids. The V gene lost 1 base and the J gene lost 7 bases, with 17 bases spanning the gap. CDR3 sequence (DNA): TGCAGTGCTAGAGGGGGGGGGGTTAAGATAAATTCACCCCTCCACTTT. This encodes CSARGGGVKINSPLHF.

About this clonotype itself: Sequence at one end of the junction differs from germline and may be a read error. V usage is TRBV7-6 and J usage is TRBJ1-2; tentative D call: TRBD1 (6 bases). Germline CDR1 and CDR2: SGHVS and FNYEAQ. The length of the CDR3 is 13 residues. CDR3 amino acids: CASNLAGGSGNTF. DNA of the CDR3: TGTGCCAGCAACTTAGCTGGGGGCTCTGGAAACACCTTC.

With respect to this clonotype: One end of the junction does not line up with germline, which may come from a read error. The gene calls are TRBV4-1 and TRBJ2-2, with 9 bases fitting TRBD1. This CDR3 spans 16 amino acids. CDR1 and CDR2 (germline): MGHRA, YSYEKL. The CDR3 spells CASSLHPGQGIGGLFF. For the CDR3, the DNA is TGCGCCAGCAGCCTCCATCCGGGACAGGGAATCGGGGGGCTGTTTTTT.

In this sample, this clonotype turned up many times. The chain links TRBV9 to TRBJ2-3; D call uncertain. Trimming shortened V by 6 bases and J by 4 bases, and 15 bases separated the two germline ends. The CDR3 sequence is 14 residues long. Germline V gene lookup returns CDR1 SGDLS and CDR2 YYNGEE. The CDR3 loop reads CASNGRNPADTQYF. The CDR3 nucleotides are TGTGCCAGCAACGGCAGAAACCCTGCAGATACGCAGTATTTT.

The V and J genes are TRBV20-1 and TRBJ1-4; 7 bases fit TRBD1. Trimming removed 6 bases from V and 7 bases from J; junction bases left unmatched: 8. The CDR3 runs 13 residues. Looked up from germline, CDR1 is DFQATT and CDR2 is SNEGSKA (reference sequence). The CDR3: CSATGQVGEKLFF. The CDR3 DNA reads as TGCAGTGCCACCGGACAGGTTGGTGAAAAACTGTTTTTT.

The V call is TRBV9, the J call TRBJ2-1, with 7 bases that match TRBD2. J gave up 5 bases and V 3 bases, and 11 bases lay outside the gene matches. Germline V gene data show CDR1 as SGDLS and CDR2 as YYNGEE. This CDR3 has 16 residues. The CDR3 loop reads CASSGGGGLGDNEQFF. CDR3 DNA sequence: TGTGCCAGCAGCGGCGGGGGAGGGTTGGGGGACAATGAGCAGTTCTTC.

Comment on this clonotype: The germline gene is not matched at one end of the junction; a read error may be the cause. The V gene is TRBV5-1, the J gene TRBJ2-3; D gene unclear. This CDR3 contains 15 residues. The germline CDR1 and CDR2 sequences are SGHRS and YFSETQ. The CDR3, as DNA: TGCGCCAGCAGCTTGGGGGCCTACCTCCCAGATACGCGGTATTTT. Its translation: CASSLGAYLPDTRYF. Combining the CDR3 with reference TRBV5-1 and TRBJ2-3 gives the whole variable domain KAGVTQTPRYLIKTRGQQVTLSCSPISGHRSVSWYQQTPGQGLQFLFEYFSETQRNKGNFPGRFSGRQFSNSRSEMNVSTLELGDSALYLCASSLGAYLPDTRYFGPGTRLTVL.

The V call is TRBV28, the J call TRBJ2-7, with 7 nucleotides matching TRBD1. The germline V gene has CDR1 MDHEN and CDR2 SYDVKM. CDR3 length: 16 amino acids. Losses at the gene ends were 5 bases for V and 2 bases for J; bases not matched to a gene: 12. CDR3: CASSGLRDRATYEQYF. CDR3 bases: TGTGCCAGCAGTGGACTCCGGGACAGAGCAACCTACGAGCAGTACTTC.

The DNA for the CDR3 is TGTGCCAGTAGTCCTCAGGTGTCGGGGGCCAACGTCCTGACTTTC. Protein sequence: CASSPQVSGANVLTF. The chain links TRBV19 to TRBJ2-6; no firm D call. The CDR3 runs to 15 residues. Trimming took off 5 bases at V and 4 bases at J, with 12 bases between the two ends. Per the germline V gene, CDR1 is LNHDA and CDR2 is SQIVND (reference sequence).

This clonotype was seen only a few times. The rearrangement links TRBV2 to TRBJ1-1; D gene unclear. The CDR3 loop spans 11 amino acids. V dropped 4 bases and J dropped 7 bases, with 7 bases sitting between them. Germline V gene lookup returns CDR1 SNHLY and CDR2 FYNNEI. The CDR3 region is CASSADGEAFF. The DNA for the CDR3 is TGTGCCAGCAGTGCGGACGGTGAAGCTTTCTTT.

Concerning this clonotype itself: Given the absence of the conserved phenylalanine or tryptophan at the CDR3 end, a read error is likely. The limits of the CDR3 on the DNA are not certain, so only TCRdb's listed CDR3 is given. The chain has TRBV11-3 and TRBJ2-1; the listed D gene, TRBD2, was not tested against the DNA. Germline V lookup: CDR1 SGHNT, CDR2 YENEEA. Counting both end residues, the CDR3 totals 19 amino acids. The CDR3 here is CASSLGSRTSGSSYNEPLC.

This clonotype occurred many times. The genes are TRBV19 and TRBJ2-7; no firm D call. The V gene lost 4 bases and the J gene lost 2 bases, with 12 bases spanning the gap. This CDR3 spans 14 amino acids. The V gene's germline CDR1 is LNHDA and CDR2 SQIVND (reference sequence). CDR3 in amino acids: CASSTQDPPYEQYF. CDR3 DNA sequence: TGTGCCAGTAGTACACAAGACCCTCCCTACGAGCAGTACTTC. Combining the CDR3 with reference TRBV19 and TRBJ2-7 gives the whole variable domain DGGITQSPKYLFRKEGQNVTLSCEQNLNHDAMYWYRQDPGQGLRLIYYSQIVNDFQKGDIAEGYSVSREKKESFPLTVTSAQKNPTAFYLCASSTQDPPYEQYFGPGTRLTVT.

This clonotype was counted ten times or more. CDR3 bases: TGCGCCAGCAGCTTGTGGATCAATCAGCCCCAGCATTTT. Translating gives CASSLWINQPQHF. V and J are TRBV5-1 and TRBJ1-5; D not certain. The V end was cut by 1 base, the J end by 3 bases, with 5 bases between. This CDR3 has 13 amino acids. CDR1 is SGHRS, CDR2 YFSETQ, per germline.

The V call is TRBV7-2, the J call TRBJ1-2, with 7 bases identical to TRBD1. CDR1 and CDR2 from the germline V gene are SGHTA and FQGNSA. This CDR3 spans 13 amino acids. Trimming took 9 bases from V and 8 from J; bases not matched to a gene: 12. CDR3 coding DNA: TGTGCCAGTGGTAAAACAGGGGAGAAGGGCTACACCTTC. Its translation: CASGKTGEKGYTF.

This clonotype was recorded a few times. The chain links TRBV19 to TRBJ1-2; D possibly corresponds to TRBD1 (5 bases). Germline loops: CDR1 LNHDA, CDR2 SQIVND (reference sequence). CDR3 size: 11 residues. V lost 4 bases, J lost 7 bases, and 7 bases lay in between. The CDR3: CASSSGGGYTF. CDR3 in DNA: TGTGCCAGTAGTAGCGGGGGTGGCTACACCTTC.

Here the CDR3 DNA reads TGTGCCAGCAGCTTACTACTAGAGGGCACCGGGGAGCTGTTTTTT. It translates to CASSLLLEGTGELFF. The genes are TRBV7-3 and TRBJ2-2, with D perhaps TRBD2 (5 bases). The germline gives CDR1 SGHTA, CDR2 FQGTGA. This CDR3 is built from 15 residues. The V and J ends lost 2 bases and 4 bases respectively, with 11 bases between them.